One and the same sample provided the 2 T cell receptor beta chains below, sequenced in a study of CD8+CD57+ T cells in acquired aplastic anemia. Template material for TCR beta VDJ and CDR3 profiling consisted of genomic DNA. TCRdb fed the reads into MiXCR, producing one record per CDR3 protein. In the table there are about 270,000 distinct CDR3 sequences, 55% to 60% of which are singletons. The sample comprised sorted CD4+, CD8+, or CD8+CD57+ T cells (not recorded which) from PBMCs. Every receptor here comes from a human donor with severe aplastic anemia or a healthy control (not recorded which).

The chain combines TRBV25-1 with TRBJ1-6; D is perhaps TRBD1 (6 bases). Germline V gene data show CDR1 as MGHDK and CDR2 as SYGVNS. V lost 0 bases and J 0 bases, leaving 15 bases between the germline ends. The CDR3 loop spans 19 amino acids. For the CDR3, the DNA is TGTGCCAGCAGTGAATATTTCCCCTGGACAGACTCCTATAATTCACCCCTCCACTTT. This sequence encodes CASSEYFPWTDSYNSPLHF.

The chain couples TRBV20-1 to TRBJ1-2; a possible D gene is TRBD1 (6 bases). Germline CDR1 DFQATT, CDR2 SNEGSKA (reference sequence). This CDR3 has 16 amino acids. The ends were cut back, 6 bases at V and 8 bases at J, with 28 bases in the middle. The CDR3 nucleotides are TGCAGTGCCCAACCCCGAAGGGGGGCCTCGGCGTGGGGCTACACCTTC. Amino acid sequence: CSAQPRRGASAWGYTF.